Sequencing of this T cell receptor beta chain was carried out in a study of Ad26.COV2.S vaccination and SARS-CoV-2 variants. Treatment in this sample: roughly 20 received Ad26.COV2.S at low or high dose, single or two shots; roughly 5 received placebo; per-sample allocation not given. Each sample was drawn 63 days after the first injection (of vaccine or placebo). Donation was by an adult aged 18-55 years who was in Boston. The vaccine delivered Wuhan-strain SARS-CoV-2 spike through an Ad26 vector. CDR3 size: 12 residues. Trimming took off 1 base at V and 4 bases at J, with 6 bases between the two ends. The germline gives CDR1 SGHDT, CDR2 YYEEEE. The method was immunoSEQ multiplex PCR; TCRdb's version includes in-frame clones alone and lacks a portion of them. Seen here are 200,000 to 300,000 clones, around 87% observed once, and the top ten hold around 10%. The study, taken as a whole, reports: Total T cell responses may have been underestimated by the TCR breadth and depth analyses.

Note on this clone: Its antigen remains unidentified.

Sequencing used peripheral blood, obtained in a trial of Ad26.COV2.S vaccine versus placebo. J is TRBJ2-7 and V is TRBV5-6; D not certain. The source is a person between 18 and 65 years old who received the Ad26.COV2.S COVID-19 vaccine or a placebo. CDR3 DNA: TGTGCCAGCAGCTTGACGGTTTACGAGCAGTACTTC. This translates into CASSLTVYEQYF.